The T cell receptor beta chain described here comes from a study of cytomegalovirus exposure and HLA in healthy donors. From germline, CDR1 is SEHNR and CDR2 FQNEAQ (reference sequence). Trimming removed 8 bases at V and 3 bases at J, with 4 bases between. The CDR3 spans 11 residues. A multiplex PCR was run with 60 Vbeta primers and 13 Jbeta primers. Sequencing used immunoSEQ multiplex PCR; TCRdb keeps in-frame clones, though not all of them. The data show roughly 190,000 clones, around 87% seen once. Material: PBMCs. The chain combines TRBV7-9 with TRBJ1-4; unclear D gene. This clonotype was obtained from a woman between 18 and 30 years old in good health and CMV-seronegative. In DNA form, the CDR3 reads TGTGCCAGCCGAGCTAATGAAAAACTGTTTTTT. This translates into CASRANEKLFF.